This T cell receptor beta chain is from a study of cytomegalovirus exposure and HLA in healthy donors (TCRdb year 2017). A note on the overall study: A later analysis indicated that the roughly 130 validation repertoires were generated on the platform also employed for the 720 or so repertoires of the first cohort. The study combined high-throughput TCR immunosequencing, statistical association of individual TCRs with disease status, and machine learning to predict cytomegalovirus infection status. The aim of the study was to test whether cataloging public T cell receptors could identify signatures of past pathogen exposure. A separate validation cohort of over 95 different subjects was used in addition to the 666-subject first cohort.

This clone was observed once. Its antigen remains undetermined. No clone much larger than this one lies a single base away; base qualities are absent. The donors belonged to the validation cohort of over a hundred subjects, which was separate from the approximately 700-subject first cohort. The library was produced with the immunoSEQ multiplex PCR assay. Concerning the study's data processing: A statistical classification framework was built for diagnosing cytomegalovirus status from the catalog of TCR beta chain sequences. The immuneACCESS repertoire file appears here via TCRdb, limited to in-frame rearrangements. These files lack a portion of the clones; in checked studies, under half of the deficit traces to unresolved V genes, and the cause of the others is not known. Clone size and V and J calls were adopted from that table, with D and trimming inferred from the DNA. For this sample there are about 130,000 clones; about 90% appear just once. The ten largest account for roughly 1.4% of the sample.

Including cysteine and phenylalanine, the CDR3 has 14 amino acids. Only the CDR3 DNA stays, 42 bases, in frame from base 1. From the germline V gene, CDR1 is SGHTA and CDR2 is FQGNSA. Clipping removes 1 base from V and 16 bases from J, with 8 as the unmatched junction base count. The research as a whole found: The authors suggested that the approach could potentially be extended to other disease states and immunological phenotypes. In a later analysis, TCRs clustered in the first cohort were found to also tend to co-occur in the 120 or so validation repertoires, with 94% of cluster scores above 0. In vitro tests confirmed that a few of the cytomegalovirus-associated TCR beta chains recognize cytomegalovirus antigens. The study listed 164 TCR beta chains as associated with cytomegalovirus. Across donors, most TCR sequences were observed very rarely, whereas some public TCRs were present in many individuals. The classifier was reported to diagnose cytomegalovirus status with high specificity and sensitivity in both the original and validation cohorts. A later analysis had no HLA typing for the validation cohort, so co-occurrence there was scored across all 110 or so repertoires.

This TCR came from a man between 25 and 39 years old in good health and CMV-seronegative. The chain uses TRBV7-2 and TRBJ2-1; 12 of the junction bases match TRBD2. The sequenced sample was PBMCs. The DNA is TGTGCCAGCAGCTTAGGACTAGCGGGAGATCTTCGATTCTTC. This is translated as CASSLGLAGDLRFF.